The 32 T cell receptor beta chains below were found in one sample sequenced in a study of shared clonotypes between healthy human individuals (TCRdb year 2020). Library generation was performed with the immunoSEQ multiplex PCR assay. Imported from immuneACCESS, the table was reduced by TCRdb to in-frame sequences with V and J called. These copies leave out some clones; in studies compared against another copy, an unresolved V gene accounts for under half, and the cause of the remainder is not known. Recorded for this sample are about 1 million clones; approximately 72% of them occurred a single time. The ten largest make up 1.4% of the sample. Sequences were obtained from memory CD4+ T cells sorted from blood. This specimen's cell subset or site label, interpreted: CD45RA-negative fraction. The origin of the receptors is a man in his late teens or twenties in good health.

CDR3 residues: CASSERQGYSPLHF. DNA for the CDR3: TGTGCCAGCAGTGAAAGGCAGGGGTACTCACCCCTCCACTTT. V usage is TRBV25-1 and J usage is TRBJ1-6, with a possible D match to TRBD1 (6 bases). The germline V gene encodes CDR1 MGHDK and CDR2 SYGVNS. Between the trimmed V and J ends, which lost 2 bases and 10 bases, there was a span of 12 bases. The CDR3 is 14 residues long.

This chain uses TRBV6-6 with TRBJ1-3; D gene unclear. This CDR3 spans 15 amino acids. Germline values: CDR1 MNHNY, CDR2 SVGAGI (reference sequence). The V end was cut by 7 bases, the J end by 2 bases, with 15 bases between. Here the CDR3 DNA reads TGTGCCAGCAACCGCTGGGGAGAAGCTGGAAACACCATATATTTT. It translates to CASNRWGEAGNTIYF.

The rearrangement uses TRBV2 and TRBJ1-3; D is unresolved. The V gene lost 4 bases and the J gene lost 4 bases, with 14 bases spanning the gap. This CDR3 contains 15 residues. The germline gives CDR1 SNHLY, CDR2 FYNNEI. The CDR3 DNA follows: TGTGCCAGCAGTGGGGCATCGGGAGCAGGAAACACCATATATTTT. It encodes CASSGASGAGNTIYF.

V usage is TRBV28 and J usage is TRBJ1-5, with D unresolved. This CDR3 contains 15 residues. Germline V lookup: CDR1 MDHEN, CDR2 SYDVKM. Trimming pared 10 bases from V and 0 bases from J, leaving 16 bases between. The CDR3 DNA reads as TGTGCCACCTCCCCGGAGGCCAATAGCAATCAGCCCCAGCATTTT. The encoded protein is CATSPEANSNQPQHF.

The chain links TRBV6-1 to TRBJ1-6; TRBD1 agrees at 7 bases. J lost 7 bases, V lost 0 bases, and 6 bases had no gene match. The CDR3 is 16 residues long. Germline-derived CDR1 and CDR2 are MNHNS and SASEGT. CDR3 DNA sequence: TGTGCCAGCAGTGAAGCGGAGCCAGGGGGGAATTCACCCCTCCACTTT. Residues: CASSEAEPGGNSPLHF.

As regards this clone: This sample includes further DNA sequences coding for the same CDR3. The chain combines TRBV29-1 with TRBJ1-2; D remains unclear. The CDR3 is 11 amino acids. Trimming pared 3 bases from V and 4 bases from J, leaving 6 bases between. Germline V CDR1 and CDR2: SQVTM, ANQGSEA. CDR3 coding DNA: TGCAGCGTTGACGTGGGCTATGGCTACACCTTC. Amino acids: CSVDVGYGYTF.

With regard to this clone: Compared with germline, one end of the junction differs, possibly owing to a read error. The chain uses TRBV6-5 and TRBJ1-6, with a possible D match to TRBD1 (5 bases). Per the germline V gene, CDR1 is MNHEY and CDR2 is SVGAGI. The length of the CDR3 is 14 residues. The CDR3 region is CASSYYLGDSPIHF. CDR3 DNA sequence: TGTGCCAGCAGTTACTACCTAGGGGACTCACCCATCCACTTT.

This clone was seen a few times. The V call is TRBV4-1, the J call TRBJ1-2; perhaps TRBD1 as D (6 bases). V was shortened by 0 bases and J by 7 bases, with 9 bases between the two germline ends. The CDR3 is 13 residues long. The germline V gene encodes CDR1 MGHRA and CDR2 YSYEKL. The CDR3 coding sequence is TGCGCCAGCAGCCAAGAGGGGGCGCCTGGCTACACCTTC. Its protein is CASSQEGAPGYTF.

The chain uses TRBV18 and TRBJ2-1, with 9 nucleotides matching TRBD1. The CDR3 is 15 amino acids. J lost 6 bases, V lost 0 bases, and 3 bases had no gene match. Per germline, CDR1 KGHSH and CDR2 LQKENI. The CDR3 region is CASSPPGQGINEQFF. The CDR3 DNA reads as TGTGCCAGCTCACCACCGGGACAGGGTATCAATGAGCAGTTCTTC.

This clone was recorded a few times. The same CDR3 is also encoded by other DNA sequences in this sample. The rearrangement links TRBV6-5 to TRBJ1-1; tentative D call: TRBD1 (5 bases). Germline V gene lookup returns CDR1 MNHEY and CDR2 SVGAGI. Trimming stripped 2 bases from V and 4 bases from J, with 8 bases between. The CDR3 extends over 13 amino acids. DNA of the CDR3: TGTGCCAGCAGTTACGGGGGGGTCACTGAAGCTTTCTTT. Encoded protein: CASSYGGVTEAFF.

The J gene is TRBJ2-1, the V gene TRBV7-9; D is uncertain. The V gene lost 1 base and the J gene lost 10 bases, with 8 bases spanning the gap. Germline V gene sequence: CDR1 SEHNR, CDR2 FQNEAQ (reference sequence). The CDR3 loop spans 12 amino acids. The CDR3 is CASSLVAREQFF. CDR3 nucleotides: TGTGCCAGCAGCTTAGTAGCTCGGGAGCAGTTCTTC.

V usage is TRBV10-3 and J usage is TRBJ2-7; D unclear. The V gene lost 8 bases and the J gene lost 4 bases, with 9 bases spanning the gap. The CDR3 consists of 11 residues. CDR1 is ENHRY and CDR2 is SYGVKD in the germline V gene. For the CDR3, the DNA is TGTGCCATCGGGGTGGGGTACGAGCAGTACTTC. Translated: CAIGVGYEQYF.

This chain connects TRBV5-1 to TRBJ2-5; a weak D match, TRBD2 (6 bases). The CDR3 contains 15 residues. CDR1 is SGHRS, CDR2 YFSETQ, per germline. V shed 4 bases and J shed 5 bases, with 18 bases lying between them. The CDR3 is CASSVFGGSKETQYF. In DNA form, the CDR3 reads TGCGCCAGCAGCGTGTTTGGGGGGTCGAAGGAGACCCAGTACTTC.

As for this clone: The sample contains more than one DNA sequence encoding this CDR3. This sequence joins TRBV11-2 and TRBJ2-7, with a tentative D call TRBD1 (5 bases). The CDR3 totals 14 residues. Germline V lookup: CDR1 SGHAT, CDR2 FQNNGV. The V and J ends lost 5 bases and 2 bases respectively, with 13 bases between them. The CDR3 loop is CASSLWQGTYEQYF. The CDR3 region has the DNA TGTGCCAGCAGCCTCTGGCAGGGAACCTACGAGCAGTACTTC.

This sequence joins TRBV7-2 and TRBJ1-2; perhaps TRBD1 as D (5 bases). Germline CDR1 is SGHTA and CDR2 is FQGNSA. V lost 1 base and J lost 2, with 8 bases in between. This CDR3 spans 14 amino acids. The CDR3 protein is CASSLGGDNYGYTF. The CDR3 DNA reads as TGTGCCAGCAGCTTAGGCGGGGACAACTATGGCTACACCTTC.

The chain employs TRBV18 and TRBJ1-5; tentatively, D is TRBD1 (5 bases). CDR3 size: 14 residues. Germline V gene lookup returns CDR1 KGHSH and CDR2 LQKENI. V dropped 1 base and J dropped 8 bases, with 12 bases sitting between them. CDR3 in amino acids: CASSPLPDSKPQHF. The DNA of the CDR3 is TGTGCCAGCTCACCACTCCCCGACAGCAAGCCCCAGCATTTT.

The chain has TRBV4-1 and TRBJ2-5; 7 nucleotides line up with TRBD2. The CDR3 consists of 15 residues. J lost 1 base, V lost 0 bases, and 2 bases had no gene match. Germline V gene lookup returns CDR1 MGHRA and CDR2 YSYEKL. DNA for the CDR3: TGCGCCAGCAGCCAAGACAGGACTAGCCAAGAGACCCAGTACTTC. It codes for CASSQDRTSQETQYF.

This clone was recorded a few times. The V and J genes are TRBV7-2 and TRBJ1-5; D is unclear. This CDR3 has 13 amino acids. V lost 5 bases, J lost 3 bases, and 8 bases lay in between. Germline V gives CDR1 SGHTA, CDR2 FQGNSA. CDR3 sequence: CASSQWTNQPQHF. The DNA for the CDR3 is TGTGCCAGCAGCCAGTGGACCAATCAGCCCCAGCATTTT.

This clone was seen a handful of times. CDR3 residues: CASSSGLGTYEQYF. In DNA form, the CDR3 reads TGTGCCAGCAGCTCCGGGCTAGGGACCTACGAGCAGTACTTC. J is TRBJ2-7 and V is TRBV7-8; D unclear. Trimming took off 4 bases at V and 2 bases at J, with 12 bases between the two ends. The CDR3 contains 14 residues. Germline V gives CDR1 SGHVS, CDR2 FQNEAQ. The variable domain in full, with the rest retrieved from reference TRBV7-8 and TRBJ2-7, is GAGVSQSPRYKVAKRGQDVALRCDPISGHVSLFWYQQALGQGPEFLTYFQNEAQLDKSGLPSDRFFAERPEGSVSTLKIQRTQQEDSAVYLCASSSGLGTYEQYFGPGTRLTVT.

The chain has TRBV30 and TRBJ2-7, with no clear D. Trimming pared 7 bases from V and 1 base from J, leaving 17 bases between. CDR3 size: 14 residues. The V gene's germline CDR1 is GTSNPN and CDR2 SVGIG (reference sequence). The CDR3 reads CALTGYYNSYEQYF. The CDR3 DNA reads TGTGCCTTGACTGGATACTATAATTCCTACGAGCAGTACTTC.

CDR3 sequence (DNA): TGTGCCAGCAGCCGTAATTCAGGCGAAGAGACCCAGTACTTC. Amino acid sequence: CASSRNSGEETQYF. The chain is built from TRBV7-9 and TRBJ2-5; no clear D. The CDR3 runs to 14 residues. With 5 bases removed from V and 3 bases from J, the gap between germline ends came to 13 bases. Germline V gene lookup returns CDR1 SEHNR and CDR2 FQNEAQ (reference sequence). Drawing the rest from reference TRBV7-9 and TRBJ2-5, the complete variable domain is DTGVSQNPRHKITKRGQNVTFRCDPISEHNRLYWYRQTLGQGPEFLTYFQNEAQLEKSRLLSDRFSAERPKGSFSTLEIQRTEQGDSAMYLCASSRNSGEETQYFGPGTRLLVL.

The chain has TRBV11-2 and TRBJ1-2, with 9 nucleotides matching TRBD1. The CDR3 spans 17 residues. Losses at the gene ends were 2 bases for V and 8 bases for J; bases not matched to a gene: 15. Germline lookup yields CDR1 SGHAT and CDR2 FQNNGV. The CDR3 is CASSLFTGTGQGQGYTF. CDR3 bases: TGTGCCAGCAGCTTATTCACCGGGACAGGGCAAGGTCAAGGCTACACCTTC.

The rearrangement uses TRBV2 and TRBJ2-5, with TRBD2 matching over 7 bases. This CDR3 contains 19 residues. Germline CDR1 SNHLY, CDR2 FYNNEI. V dropped 5 bases and J dropped 2; count of bases not matched to a gene: 20. CDR3 sequence (DNA): TGTGCCAGCAGTCAAGTCGGTGTGGTAGCGGGTGGTGGACAAGAGACCCAGTACTTC. This sequence encodes CASSQVGVVAGGGQETQYF.

The rearrangement links TRBV6-5 to TRBJ2-1; a possible D gene is TRBD2 (5 bases). Trimming removed 0 bases at V and 10 bases at J, with 19 bases between. Germline CDR1 reads MNHEY; CDR2 reads SVGAGI. This CDR3 comprises 16 residues. CDR3 nucleotide sequence: TGTGCCAGCAGTTACTCGACCGACTCAAGGAAGCGGGAGCAGTTCTTC. Encoded protein: CASSYSTDSRKREQFF.

The V call is TRBV6-1, the J call TRBJ2-5, with D possibly being TRBD1 (6 bases). V lost 0 bases and J 2 bases, leaving 16 bases between the germline ends. This CDR3 has 17 residues. The germline V gene has CDR1 MNHNS and CDR2 SASEGT. The CDR3, as DNA: TGTGCCAGCAGTGAAGCGCTCAGGGGAGATCGGCAAGAGACCCAGTACTTC. Protein: CASSEALRGDRQETQYF.

The gene calls are TRBV2 and TRBJ2-7; possibly TRBD1 for D (6 bases). The length of the CDR3 is 12 residues. V lost 7 bases to trimming and J lost 2 bases, with 9 bases between them. Germline loops: CDR1 SNHLY, CDR2 FYNNEI. The CDR3 region is CASTTGPYEQYF. CDR3 nucleotide sequence: TGTGCCAGCACAACAGGGCCCTACGAGCAGTACTTC.

V gene TRBV21-1 combines with J gene TRBJ2-7; TRBD2 reflects the table's D call only, with no check against the DNA. TRBV21-1 has pseudogene status. CDR3 length: 14 residues. CDR3 nucleotides: TGTGCCAGCAGCAATTTGGGGTACGGGAACGAGCAGTACTTC. This encodes CASSNLGYGNEQYF.

The chain employs TRBV11-3 and TRBJ2-5, with TRBD1 identical over 7 bases. V shed 1 base and J 0 bases; nucleotides not matched to a gene: 2. The germline V gene encodes CDR1 SGHNT and CDR2 YENEEA. This CDR3 is 15 amino acids long. CDR3 region: CASSLGGGNQETQYF. The DNA for the CDR3 is TGTGCCAGCAGCTTAGGAGGGGGCAACCAAGAGACCCAGTACTTC.

The chain couples TRBV11-2 to TRBJ1-1; D unclear. The CDR3 covers 15 residues. Trimming removed 2 bases at V and 2 bases at J, with 12 bases between. Germline CDR1 SGHAT, CDR2 FQNNGV. The CDR3 loop is CASSLFGSGNTEAFF. As DNA, the CDR3 is TGTGCCAGCAGCTTATTCGGCAGCGGTAACACTGAAGCTTTCTTT.

This sequence joins TRBV29-1 and TRBJ2-1, with 7 bases matching TRBD1. This CDR3 spans 17 amino acids. In germline, CDR1 is SQVTM, CDR2 ANQGSEA. Germline trimming cut 4 bases from V and 4 bases from J; bases unmatched to any gene: 16. This CDR3 is CSVVPHWTGRQYNEQFF. The CDR3 DNA is TGCAGCGTTGTTCCCCACTGGACAGGCCGACAGTACAATGAGCAGTTCTTC.

The chain links TRBV2 to TRBJ1-5; D ambiguous. V was trimmed by 6 bases and J by 9 bases, leaving 12 bases between them. The CDR3 length is 12 residues. CDR1 SNHLY and CDR2 FYNNEI come from the germline V gene. The DNA of the CDR3 is TGTGCCAGCAGGGGGAGGAAGTGGCCCCAGCATTTT. Its translation is CASRGRKWPQHF.

The chain couples TRBV2 to TRBJ2-7; perhaps TRBD2 as D (5 bases). There are 13 residues in the CDR3. V was clipped by 4 bases and J by 2 bases, with 9 bases between them. Germline lookup yields CDR1 SNHLY and CDR2 FYNNEI. Here the CDR3 DNA reads TGTGCCAGCAGTGTCGACTATCCCTACGAGCAGTACTTC. Its protein product is CASSVDYPYEQYF.